One sample yielded the 8 T cell receptor beta chains listed below, sequenced in a study of blood T cell repertoires in COVID-19. Profiling relied on immunoSEQ multiplex PCR, and the TCRdb table lists in-frame clones only, not all of them. Of about 110,000 clones listed, 60% to 85% are singletons. Input material: peripheral blood. Receptor source: a man aged 80 or over with COVID-19, enrolled during active disease.

The gene calls are TRBV7-2 and TRBJ1-2; no definite D call. The CDR3 loop spans 14 amino acids. The germline V gene encodes CDR1 SGHTA and CDR2 FQGNSA. Deletions cut 1 base from V and 3 bases from J, with 9 bases between. The CDR3 sequence is CASSLERSYYGYTF. The CDR3 DNA reads as TGTGCCAGCAGCTTAGAACGGTCTTACTATGGCTACACCTTC.

With respect to this clone: At the DNA level, this CDR3 is encoded by other sequences in the same sample as well. CDR3 bases: TGTGCCAGTAGTATCTCAGGGAACACTGAAGCTTTCTTT. Amino acids: CASSISGNTEAFF. V is TRBV19 and J is TRBJ1-1; D is undetermined. The CDR3 extends over 13 amino acids. Trimming left V 3 bases short and J 1 base short, with 6 bases between. The V gene's germline CDR1 is LNHDA and CDR2 SQIVND (reference sequence).

The rearrangement joins TRBV28 to TRBJ2-6; TRBD1 aligns across 7 bases. The ends lost 9 bases at V and 2 bases at J; junction bases unmatched: 7. Germline values: CDR1 MDHEN, CDR2 SYDVKM. CDR3 size: 15 residues. The CDR3 bases are TGTGCCAGTACCGGGACAGACACTGGGGCCAACGTCCTGACTTTC. Protein sequence: CASTGTDTGANVLTF.

This chain links TRBV4-3 with TRBJ1-1; a possible D gene is TRBD1 (5 bases). Germline assignment: CDR1 LGHNA and CDR2 YSLEER. V was shortened by 0 bases and J by 10 bases, with 18 bases between the two germline ends. The CDR3 length is 15 residues. The CDR3 region is CASSQEKETQGVAFF. Here the CDR3 DNA reads TGCGCCAGCAGCCAAGAGAAGGAAACCCAGGGTGTAGCTTTCTTT.

The chain employs TRBV19 and TRBJ1-2, with 9 bases fitting TRBD1. V lost 3 bases to trimming and J lost 0 bases; unmatched junction nucleotides: 2. Germline-derived CDR1 and CDR2 are LNHDA and SQIVND (reference sequence). The CDR3 runs 15 residues. The chain's CDR3 is CASSIGTGSNYGYTF. CDR3 DNA sequence: TGTGCCAGTAGTATCGGGACAGGGTCTAACTATGGCTACACCTTC.

The CDR3 region is CASTWGTGGFYGYTF. CDR3 DNA: TGTGCCAGCACGTGGGGGACAGGGGGGTTCTATGGCTACACCTTC. This chain connects TRBV28 to TRBJ1-2; 11 bases match TRBD1. CDR1 MDHEN and CDR2 SYDVKM come from the germline V gene. This CDR3 has 15 residues. With V trimmed by 7 bases and J by 4 bases, 8 bases remained unmatched.

This clone was counted only a few times. CDR3 sequence reads: CASSYPGATIYF. The CDR3 DNA sequence: TGTGCCAGCAGTTACCCCGGAGCCACCATATATTTT. The chain combines TRBV6-5 with TRBJ1-3, with unresolved D. The CDR3 contains 12 residues. Germline V gives CDR1 MNHEY, CDR2 SVGAGI. V lost 2 bases and J 9 bases, leaving 8 bases between the germline ends.

The gene calls are TRBV6-6 and TRBJ1-2; 10 bases line up with TRBD1. V lost 6 bases to trimming and J lost 3 bases; unmatched junction nucleotides: 10. The CDR3 loop spans 16 amino acids. CDR1 is MNHNY and CDR2 is SVGAGI in the germline V gene (reference sequence). The CDR3 DNA reads as TGTGCCAGCAGCCCTACGACAGGGGGCGCGGACTATGGCTACACCTTC. Translated: CASSPTTGGADYGYTF.